Listed below are T cell receptor beta chains from one sample, sequenced in a study of OX40 agonist ivuxolimab in advanced cancers. Sequencing used immunoSEQ multiplex PCR; TCRdb keeps in-frame clones, though not all of them. The table includes 60,000 to 100,000 clones, around 86% detected once. The sample consisted of CD4+ or CD8+ T cells sorted from blood, taken in a trial of the OX40 agonist ivuxolimab. These receptors were taken from an adult with an advanced solid tumor such as melanoma, head and neck, liver or kidney cancer. The CDR3 runs from the conserved cysteine through the conserved F or W.

13 | TRBJ1-3 | TRBV19 | CASITLSGNTIYF
13 | TRBJ2-5 | TRBV5-4 | CASSWDRGETQYF
13 | TRBJ2-7 | TRBV27 | CASSLRATLEQYF
13 | TRBJ1-4 | TRBV18 | CASSPRVNEKLFF
14 | TRBJ1-5 | TRBV7-2 | CASSFDGSNQPQHF
11 | TRBJ1-4 | TRBV6-6 | CASSPSQKLFF
15 | TRBJ2-7 | TRBV27 | CASSLSAGAPLEQYF
15 | TRBJ1-2 | TRBV19 | CASSTTSGRGRDYTF
12 | TRBJ2-7 | TRBV7-2 | CASSLNPYEQYF
15 | TRBJ1-1 | TRBV6-5 | CASSFRGVGNTEAFF
15 | TRBJ1-2 | TRBV7-9 | CASSRTGEGYYGYTF
15 | TRBJ2-1 | TRBV5-8 | CASSLELAGYNEQFF
13 | TRBJ1-5 | TRBV19 | CASSPGQGGPQHF
17 | TRBJ2-3 | TRBV2 | CASSEEWTSGRTDTQYF
14 | TRBJ1-2 | TRBV6-6 | CASSPDRDRSGYTF
12 | TRBJ1-2 | TRBV2 | CASSTEYDGYTF
15 | TRBJ2-2 | TRBV5-1 | CASRTGTPNTGELFF
15 | TRBJ1-3 | TRBV2 | CASSEVKGSGNTIYF
13 | TRBJ1-1 | TRBV7-2 | CASSRDSYTEAFF
14 | TRBJ2-5 | TRBV10-3 | CAISESTRKETQYF
14 | TRBJ1-2 | TRBV28 | CASTSGGLDYGYTF